The sample holds a few counts of the clone carrying this TCR beta chain. Its antigen remains unidentified. The data stem from a study of beta chain features in type 1 diabetes. Overall study context: Patients and healthy donors were similar in age, gender and cell yields. Examined across all samples were some 110 million sorted cells. Study observations and caveats: All four CD4+ subsets from Type 1 diabetes patients carried moderately but significantly shorter TCRB CDR3s.

V was clipped by 11 bases and J by 9 bases; unmatched bases: 13. The CDR3 runs to 14 residues. From germline, CDR1 is SGHNT and CDR2 YENEEA. It was via CD45RO/CCR7/CD25/CD127/CD95/CD27 that CD4+ naive, central memory, regulatory and stem cell-like memory cells were sorted. Isolated RNA was reverse transcribed in full, so expressed TCRB transcripts were sequenced. The method was immunoSEQ multiplex PCR; TCRdb's version includes in-frame clones alone and lacks a portion of them. The sample yields 300,000 to 400,000 clones, about 11% seen once. The source of this sequence is a woman aged 25 to 39 in good health. This chain joins TRBV11-3 and TRBJ2-1; 10 bases are shared with TRBD2. The specimen was naive CD4+ T cells from blood. CDR3 sequence: CASSGLAGEGEQFF. The CDR3, as DNA: TGTGCCTCTAGCGGGCTAGCGGGAGAGGGTGAGCAGTTCTTC.